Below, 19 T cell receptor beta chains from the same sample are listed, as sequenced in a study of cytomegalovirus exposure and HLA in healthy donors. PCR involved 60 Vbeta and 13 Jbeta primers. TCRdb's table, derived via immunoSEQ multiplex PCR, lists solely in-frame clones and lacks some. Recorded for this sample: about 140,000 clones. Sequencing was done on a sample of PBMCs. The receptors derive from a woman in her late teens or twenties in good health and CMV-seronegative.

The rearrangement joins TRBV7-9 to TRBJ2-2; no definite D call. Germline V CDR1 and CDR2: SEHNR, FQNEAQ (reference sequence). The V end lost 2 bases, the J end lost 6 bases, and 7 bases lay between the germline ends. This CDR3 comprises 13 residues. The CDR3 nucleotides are TGTGCCAGCAGCTTATGGGCAGCCGGGGAGCTGTTTTTT. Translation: CASSLWAAGELFF.

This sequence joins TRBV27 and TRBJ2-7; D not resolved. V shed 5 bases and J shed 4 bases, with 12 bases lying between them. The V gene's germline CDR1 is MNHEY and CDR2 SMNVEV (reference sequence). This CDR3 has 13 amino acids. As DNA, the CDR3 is TGTGCCAGCAGTCTCAAAGTCGGTTACGAGCAGTACTTC. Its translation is CASSLKVGYEQYF.

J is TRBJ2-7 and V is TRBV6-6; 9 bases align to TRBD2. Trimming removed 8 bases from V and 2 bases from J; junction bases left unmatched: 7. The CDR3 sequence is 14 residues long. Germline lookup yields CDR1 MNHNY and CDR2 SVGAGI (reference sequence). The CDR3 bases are TGTGCCAGCTTGGCTAGCGGGGACGCCTACGAGCAGTACGTC. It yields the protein CASLASGDAYEQYV.

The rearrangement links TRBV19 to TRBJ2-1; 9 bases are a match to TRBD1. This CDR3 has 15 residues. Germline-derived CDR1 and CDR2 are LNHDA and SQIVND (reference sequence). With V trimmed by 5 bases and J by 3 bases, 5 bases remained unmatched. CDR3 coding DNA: TGTGCCAGTAGTGACCGGGACAGGGTCTACAATGAGCAGTTCTTC. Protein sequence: CASSDRDRVYNEQFF.

CDR3 DNA: TGTGCCAGCTCACCACCTGGCCCCAGCTCTGGAAACACCATATATTTT. Translation: CASSPPGPSSGNTIYF. The chain couples TRBV18 to TRBJ1-3; D call uncertain. The germline CDR1 and CDR2 sequences are KGHSH and LQKENI. There are 16 residues in the CDR3. V lost 0 bases to trimming and J lost 0 bases, with 9 bases between them.

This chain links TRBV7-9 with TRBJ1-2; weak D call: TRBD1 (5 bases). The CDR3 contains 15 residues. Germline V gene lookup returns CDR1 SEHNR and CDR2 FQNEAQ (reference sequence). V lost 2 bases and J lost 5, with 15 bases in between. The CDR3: CASSLPFGGEYGYTF. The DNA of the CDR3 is TGTGCCAGCAGCTTACCTTTCGGGGGAGAATATGGCTACACCTTC.

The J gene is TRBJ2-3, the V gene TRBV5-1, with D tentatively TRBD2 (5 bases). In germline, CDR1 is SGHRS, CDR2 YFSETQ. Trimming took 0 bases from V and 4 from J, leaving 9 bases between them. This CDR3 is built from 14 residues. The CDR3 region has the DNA TGCGCCAGCAGCTTGGCCGGGGATCCAGATACGCAGTATTTT. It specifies CASSLAGDPDTQYF.

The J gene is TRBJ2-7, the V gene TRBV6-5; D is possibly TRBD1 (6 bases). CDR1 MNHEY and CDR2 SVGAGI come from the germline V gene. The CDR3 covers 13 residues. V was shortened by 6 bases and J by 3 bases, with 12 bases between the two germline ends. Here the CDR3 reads CASSLGQLYEQYF. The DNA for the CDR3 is TGTGCCAGCAGCTTGGGACAACTCTACGAGCAGTACTTC.

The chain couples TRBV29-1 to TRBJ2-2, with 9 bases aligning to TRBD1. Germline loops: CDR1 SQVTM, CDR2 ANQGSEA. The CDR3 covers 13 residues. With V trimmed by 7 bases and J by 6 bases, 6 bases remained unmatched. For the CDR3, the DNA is TGCAGCGGCCGGACAGGGGACGCCGGGGAGCTGTTTTTT. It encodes CSGRTGDAGELFF.

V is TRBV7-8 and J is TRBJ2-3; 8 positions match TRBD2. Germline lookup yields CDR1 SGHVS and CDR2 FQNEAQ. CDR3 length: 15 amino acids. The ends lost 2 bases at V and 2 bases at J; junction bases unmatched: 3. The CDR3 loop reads CASSLLREVTDTQYF. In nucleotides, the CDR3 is TGTGCCAGCAGCTTACTGCGGGAGGTCACAGATACGCAGTATTTT.

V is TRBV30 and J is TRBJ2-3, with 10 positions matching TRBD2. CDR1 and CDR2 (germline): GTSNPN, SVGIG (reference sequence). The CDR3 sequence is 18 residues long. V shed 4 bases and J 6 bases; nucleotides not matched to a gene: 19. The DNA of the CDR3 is TGTGCCTGGACCCCGAAATGGGCTAGCGGGAGTGTTCGTGATACGCAGTATTTT. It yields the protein CAWTPKWASGSVRDTQYF.

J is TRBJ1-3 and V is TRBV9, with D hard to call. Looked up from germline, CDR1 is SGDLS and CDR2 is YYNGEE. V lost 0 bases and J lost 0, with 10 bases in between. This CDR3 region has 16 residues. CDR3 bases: TGTGCCAGCAGCGTAGGTTGGAGGGTCTCTGGAAACACCATATATTTT. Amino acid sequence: CASSVGWRVSGNTIYF.

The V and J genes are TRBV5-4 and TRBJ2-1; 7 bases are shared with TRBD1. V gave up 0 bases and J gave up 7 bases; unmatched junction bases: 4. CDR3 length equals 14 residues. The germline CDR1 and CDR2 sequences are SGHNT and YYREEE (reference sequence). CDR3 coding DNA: TGTGCCAGCAGCTTGGCGGCCAGGGGGAATGAGCAGTTCTTC. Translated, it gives CASSLAARGNEQFF.

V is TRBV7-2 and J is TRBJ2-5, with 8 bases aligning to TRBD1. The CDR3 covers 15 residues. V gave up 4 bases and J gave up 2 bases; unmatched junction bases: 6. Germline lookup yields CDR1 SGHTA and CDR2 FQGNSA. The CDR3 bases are TGTGCCAGCAGCTCACAAGGGACAGGACAAGAGACCCAGTACTTC. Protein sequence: CASSSQGTGQETQYF.

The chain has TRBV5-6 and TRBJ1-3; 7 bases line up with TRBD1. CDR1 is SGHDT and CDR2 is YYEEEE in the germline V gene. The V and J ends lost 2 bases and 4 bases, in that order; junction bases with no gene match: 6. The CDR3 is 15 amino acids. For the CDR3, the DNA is TGTGCCAGCAGCTTCAGGGGGATCGGGGGAAACACCATATATTTT. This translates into CASSFRGIGGNTIYF.

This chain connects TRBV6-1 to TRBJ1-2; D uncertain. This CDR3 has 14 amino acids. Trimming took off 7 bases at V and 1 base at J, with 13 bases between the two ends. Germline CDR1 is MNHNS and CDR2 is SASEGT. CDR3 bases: TGTGCCAGCAACCCGAGGGAGGGTAACTATGGCTACACCTTC. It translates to CASNPREGNYGYTF.

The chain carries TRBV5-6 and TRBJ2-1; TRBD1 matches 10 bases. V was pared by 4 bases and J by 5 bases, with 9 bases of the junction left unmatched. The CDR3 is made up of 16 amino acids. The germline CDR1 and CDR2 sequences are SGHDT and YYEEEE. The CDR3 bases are TGTGCCAGCAGCCGCATAGGGACAGGGGCCAACAATGAGCAGTTCTTC. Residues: CASSRIGTGANNEQFF.

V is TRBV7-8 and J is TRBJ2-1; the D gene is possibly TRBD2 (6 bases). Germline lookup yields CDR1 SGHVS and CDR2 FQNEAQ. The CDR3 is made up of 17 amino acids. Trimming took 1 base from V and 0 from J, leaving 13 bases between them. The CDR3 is CASSLGPGGSSYNEQFF. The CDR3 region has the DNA TGTGCCAGCAGCTTAGGCCCTGGGGGGAGCTCCTACAATGAGCAGTTCTTC.

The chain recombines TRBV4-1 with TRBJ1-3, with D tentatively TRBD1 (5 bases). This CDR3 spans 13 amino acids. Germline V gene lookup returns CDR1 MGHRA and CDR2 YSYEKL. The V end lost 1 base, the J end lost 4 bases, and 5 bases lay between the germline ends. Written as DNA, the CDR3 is TGCGCCAGCAGCCAAGGACAGGGAAACACCATATATTTT. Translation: CASSQGQGNTIYF.